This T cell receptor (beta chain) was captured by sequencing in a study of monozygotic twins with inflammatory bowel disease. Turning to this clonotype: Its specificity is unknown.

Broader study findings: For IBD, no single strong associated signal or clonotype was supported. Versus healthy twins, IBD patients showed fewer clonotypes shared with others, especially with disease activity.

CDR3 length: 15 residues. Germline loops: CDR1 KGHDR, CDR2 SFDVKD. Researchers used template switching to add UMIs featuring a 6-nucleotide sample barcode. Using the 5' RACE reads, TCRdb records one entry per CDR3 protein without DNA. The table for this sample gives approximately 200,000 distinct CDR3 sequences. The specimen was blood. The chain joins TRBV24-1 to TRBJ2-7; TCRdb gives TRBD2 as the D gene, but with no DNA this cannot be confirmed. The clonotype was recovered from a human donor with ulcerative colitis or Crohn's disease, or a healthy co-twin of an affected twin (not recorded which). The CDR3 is CATSAGTSGSYEQYF.